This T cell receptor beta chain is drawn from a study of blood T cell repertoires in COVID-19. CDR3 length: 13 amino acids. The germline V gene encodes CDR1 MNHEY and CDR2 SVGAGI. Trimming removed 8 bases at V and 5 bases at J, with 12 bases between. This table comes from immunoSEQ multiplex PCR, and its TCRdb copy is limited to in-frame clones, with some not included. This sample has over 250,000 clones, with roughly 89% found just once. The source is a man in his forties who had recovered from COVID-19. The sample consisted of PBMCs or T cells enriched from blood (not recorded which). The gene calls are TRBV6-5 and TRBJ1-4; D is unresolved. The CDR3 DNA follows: TGTGCCAGCGGCAATGTGGGCAATGAAAAACTGTTTTTT. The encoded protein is CASGNVGNEKLFF.